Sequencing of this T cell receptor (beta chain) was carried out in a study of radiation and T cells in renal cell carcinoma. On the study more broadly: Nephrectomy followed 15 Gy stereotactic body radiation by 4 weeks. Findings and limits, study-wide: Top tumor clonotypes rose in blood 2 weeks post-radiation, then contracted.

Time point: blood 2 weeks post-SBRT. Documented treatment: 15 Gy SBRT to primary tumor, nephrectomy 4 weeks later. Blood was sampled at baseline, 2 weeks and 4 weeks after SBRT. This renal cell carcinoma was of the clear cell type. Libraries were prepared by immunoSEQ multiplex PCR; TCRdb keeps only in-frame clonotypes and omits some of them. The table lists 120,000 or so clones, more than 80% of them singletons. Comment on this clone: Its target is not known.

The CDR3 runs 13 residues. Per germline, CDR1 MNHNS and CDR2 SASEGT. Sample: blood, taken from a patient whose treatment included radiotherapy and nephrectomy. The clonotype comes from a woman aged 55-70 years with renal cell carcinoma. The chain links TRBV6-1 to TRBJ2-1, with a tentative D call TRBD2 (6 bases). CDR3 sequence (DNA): TGTGCAGGCGGGGCCAGCTCCTACAATGAGCAGTTCTTC. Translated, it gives CAGGASSYNEQFF.